Listed here are 4 T cell receptor beta chains from one sample, sequenced in a study of blood T cells in healthy people across ages (dated by TCRdb to between 2014 and 2017). Library construction relied on 5' RACE. The reads were generated on an Illumina HiSeq 2500. A second PCR of about 7 to 12 cycles was run with a J-beta primer mix and a sample-barcoded 5' primer. TCRdb redid the processing of the public reads, applying fastp at Q25 and MiXCR, and retained in-frame beta chains. Merged by CDR3 protein, the rows form single entries marked with the most common genes and DNA. This sample gives about 1,400,000 distinct CDR3 sequences in total; about 43% of them show up just once. The ten top clones hold roughly 7.7% of the sample. The sequencing sample was made of blood. These TCRs come from a woman aged 18-30 years in good health.

This clonotype has a handful of counts. The rearrangement links TRBV7-9 to TRBJ1-1; D gene unclear. Per the germline V gene, CDR1 is SEHNR and CDR2 is FQNEAQ (reference sequence). This CDR3 has 16 residues. V lost 5 bases to trimming and J lost 1 base, with 17 bases between them. For the CDR3, the DNA is TGTGCCAGCAGCCGCCCGGGCGGCAGAACGAACACTGAAGCTTTCTTT. It encodes CASSRPGGRTNTEAFF.

This clonotype was counted only a few times. The rearrangement links TRBV6-2 or TRBV6-3 to TRBJ1-6, with 10 bases lining up with TRBD1. The V gene's germline CDR1 is MNHEY and CDR2 SVGEGT. Germline trimming cut 6 bases from V and 7 bases from J; bases unmatched to any gene: 12. CDR3 length: 17 residues. The CDR3 loop reads CASSFTGQGQGNSPLHF. The DNA for the CDR3 is TGTGCCAGCAGCTTTACGGGACAGGGGCAGGGGAATTCACCCCTCCACTTT.

The chain employs TRBV3-1 and TRBJ2-7; a possible D gene is TRBD2 (5 bases). This CDR3 is built from 14 residues. V was clipped by 0 bases and J by 10 bases, with 16 bases between them. Germline loops: CDR1 LGHDT, CDR2 YNNKEL (reference sequence). In nucleotides, the CDR3 is TGTGCCAGCAGCCAAGATTCATGGGAGCAAAACCAGTACTTC. Protein sequence: CASSQDSWEQNQYF.

This clonotype was detected only a few times. The genes are TRBV28 and TRBJ2-1, with 7 bases identical to TRBD1. The J segment lost 3 bases and the V segment lost 6 bases, leaving 5 bases of the junction unmatched. CDR3 size: 14 residues. CDR1 and CDR2 from the germline V gene are MDHEN and SYDVKM. The CDR3 coding sequence is TGTGCCAGCAGCACAGGGGAAGACTACAATGAGCAGTTCTTC. It translates to CASSTGEDYNEQFF.